The entry that follows covers one T cell receptor beta chain sequence. With 4 bases removed from V and 6 bases from J, the gap between germline ends came to 15 bases. This CDR3 contains 15 residues. Germline CDR1 MGHDK, CDR2 SYGVNS. The data are from a study of shared clonotypes between healthy human individuals. Donors comprised only Caucasian adults living in Nashville, Tennessee. Data came from immunoSEQ multiplex PCR; TCRdb stores just in-frame clones and leaves some out. Of 1.4 million or so clones listed, approximately 98.5% are singletons. Sequencing was carried out using naive CD4+ T cells sorted from blood. Subset defined: CD45RA+ positively selected. The sequence was collected from a man aged 30 to 39 in good health. The chain links TRBV25-1 to TRBJ1-4; a possible D gene is TRBD1 (5 bases). The CDR3 DNA sequence: TGTGCCAGCAGTGGCCGGGGGAGGGATGATGAAAAACTGTTTTTT. Translating gives CASSGRGRDDEKLFF.